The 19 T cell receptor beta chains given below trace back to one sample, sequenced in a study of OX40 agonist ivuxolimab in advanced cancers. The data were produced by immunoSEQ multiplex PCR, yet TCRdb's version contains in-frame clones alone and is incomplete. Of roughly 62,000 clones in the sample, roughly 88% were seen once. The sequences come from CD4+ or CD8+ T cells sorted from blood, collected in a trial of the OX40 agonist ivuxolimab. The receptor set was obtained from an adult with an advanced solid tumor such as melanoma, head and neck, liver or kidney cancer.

CDR3 in amino acids: CASTRTGHAGELFF. Here the CDR3 DNA reads TGTGCCAGCACCAGAACAGGGCACGCCGGGGAGCTGTTTTTT. The chain has TRBV2 and TRBJ2-2, with a tentative D call TRBD1 (6 bases). Looked up from germline, CDR1 is SNHLY and CDR2 is FYNNEI. The CDR3 consists of 14 residues. Trimming cost V 7 bases and J 6 bases, with 15 bases left between them. The variable domain in full, with the rest retrieved from reference TRBV2 and TRBJ2-2, is EPEVTQTPSHQVTQMGQEVILRCVPISNHLYFYWYRQILGQKVEFLVSFYNNEISEKSEIFDDQFSVERPDGSNFTLKIRSTKLEDSAMYFCASTRTGHAGELFFGEGSRLTVL.

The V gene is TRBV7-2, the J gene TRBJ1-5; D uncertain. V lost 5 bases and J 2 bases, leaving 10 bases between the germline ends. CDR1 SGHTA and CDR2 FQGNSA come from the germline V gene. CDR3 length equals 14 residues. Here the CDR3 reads CASSPDGGNQPQHF. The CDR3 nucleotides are TGTGCCAGCAGCCCGGACGGTGGCAATCAGCCCCAGCATTTT.

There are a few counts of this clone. The CDR3 sequence: CASSLGLAGNNEQFF. As DNA, the CDR3 is TGTGCCAGCAGCCTGGGACTAGCGGGTAACAATGAGCAGTTCTTC. The rearrangement uses TRBV7-9 and TRBJ2-1, with 12 bases identical to TRBD2. Germline V gene lookup returns CDR1 SEHNR and CDR2 FQNEAQ (reference sequence). The CDR3 is made up of 15 amino acids. V trimming: 5 bases; J trimming: 5 bases; junction bases outside the gene matches: 4.

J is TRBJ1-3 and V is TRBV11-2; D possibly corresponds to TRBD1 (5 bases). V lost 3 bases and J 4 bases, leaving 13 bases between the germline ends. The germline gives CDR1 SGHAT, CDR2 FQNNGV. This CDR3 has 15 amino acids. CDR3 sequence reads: CASSLGGSSGNTIYF. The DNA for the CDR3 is TGTGCCAGCAGCTTGGGGGGGAGTTCGGGAAACACCATATATTTT.

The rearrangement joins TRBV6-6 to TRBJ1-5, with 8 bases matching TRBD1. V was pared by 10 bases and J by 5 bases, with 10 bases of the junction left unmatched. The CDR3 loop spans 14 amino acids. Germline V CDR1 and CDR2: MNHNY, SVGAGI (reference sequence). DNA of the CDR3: TGTGCCACCACCCTGGACAGGGAGGATCAGCCCCAGCATTTT. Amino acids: CATTLDREDQPQHF.

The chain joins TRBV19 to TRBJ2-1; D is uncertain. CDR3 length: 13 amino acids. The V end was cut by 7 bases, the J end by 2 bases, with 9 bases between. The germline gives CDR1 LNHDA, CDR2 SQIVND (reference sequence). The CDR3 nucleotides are TGTGCCAGTAAGAGAGGAACCTACAATGAGCAGTTCTTC. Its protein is CASKRGTYNEQFF.

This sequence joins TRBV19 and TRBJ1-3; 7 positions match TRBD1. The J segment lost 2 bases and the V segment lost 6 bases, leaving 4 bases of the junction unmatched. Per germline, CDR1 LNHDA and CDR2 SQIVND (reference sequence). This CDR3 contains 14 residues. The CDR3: CASRQQGAGNTIYF. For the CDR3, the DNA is TGTGCCAGTAGGCAGCAGGGGGCTGGAAACACCATATATTTT.

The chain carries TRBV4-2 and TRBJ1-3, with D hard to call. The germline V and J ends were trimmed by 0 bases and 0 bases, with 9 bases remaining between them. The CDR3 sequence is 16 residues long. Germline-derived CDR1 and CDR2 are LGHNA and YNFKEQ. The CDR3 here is CASSQDDQNSGNTIYF. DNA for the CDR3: TGTGCCAGCAGCCAAGACGATCAGAACTCTGGAAACACCATATATTTT.

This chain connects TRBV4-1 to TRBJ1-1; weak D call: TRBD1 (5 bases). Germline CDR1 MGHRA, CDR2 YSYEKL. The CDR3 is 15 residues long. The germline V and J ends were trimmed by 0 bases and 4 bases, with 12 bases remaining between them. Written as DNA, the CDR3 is TGCGCCAGCAGCCAAGAGCCGACGGGGGGCACTGAAGCTTTCTTT. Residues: CASSQEPTGGTEAFF.

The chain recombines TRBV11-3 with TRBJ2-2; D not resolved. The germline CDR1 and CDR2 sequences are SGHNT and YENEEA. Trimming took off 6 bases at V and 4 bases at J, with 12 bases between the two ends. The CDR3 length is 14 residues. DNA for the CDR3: TGTGCCAGCAGGAGTGGCCCGGGCACCGGGGAGCTGTTTTTT. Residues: CASRSGPGTGELFF.

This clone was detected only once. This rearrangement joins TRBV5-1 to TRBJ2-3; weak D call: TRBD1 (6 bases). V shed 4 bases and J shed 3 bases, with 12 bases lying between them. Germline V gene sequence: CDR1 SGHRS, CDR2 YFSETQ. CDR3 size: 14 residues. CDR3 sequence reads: CASSHDQGTDTQYF. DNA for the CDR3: TGCGCCAGCAGCCATGATCAGGGGACAGATACGCAGTATTTT.

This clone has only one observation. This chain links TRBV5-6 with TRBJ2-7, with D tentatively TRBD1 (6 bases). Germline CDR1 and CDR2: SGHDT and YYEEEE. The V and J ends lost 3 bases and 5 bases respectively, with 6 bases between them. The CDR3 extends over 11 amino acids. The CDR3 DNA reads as TGTGCCAGCAGCTACAGGGACGAGCAGTACTTC. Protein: CASSYRDEQYF.

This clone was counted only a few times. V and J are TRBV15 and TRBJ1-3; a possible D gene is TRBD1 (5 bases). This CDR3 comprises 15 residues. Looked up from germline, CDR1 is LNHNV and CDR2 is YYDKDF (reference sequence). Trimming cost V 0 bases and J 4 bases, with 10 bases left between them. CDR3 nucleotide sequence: TGTGCCACCAGCAGAGATGGGGGATCAGGAAACACCATATATTTT. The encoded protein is CATSRDGGSGNTIYF.

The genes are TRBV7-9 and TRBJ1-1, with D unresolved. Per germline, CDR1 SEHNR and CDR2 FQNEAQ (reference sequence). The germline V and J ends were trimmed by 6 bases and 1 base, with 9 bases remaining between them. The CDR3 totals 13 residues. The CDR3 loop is CASSHEGNTEAFF. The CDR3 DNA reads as TGTGCCAGCAGTCATGAGGGGAACACTGAAGCTTTCTTT.

The DNA of the CDR3 is TGTGCCAGTAGTATGGCAGGGACAGCCACCTACGAGCAGTACTTC. Encoded protein: CASSMAGTATYEQYF. The rearrangement joins TRBV19 to TRBJ2-7; 7 nucleotides match TRBD1. Per the germline V gene, CDR1 is LNHDA and CDR2 is SQIVND (reference sequence). The CDR3 is 15 amino acids. J lost 2 bases, V lost 3 bases, and 7 bases had no gene match.

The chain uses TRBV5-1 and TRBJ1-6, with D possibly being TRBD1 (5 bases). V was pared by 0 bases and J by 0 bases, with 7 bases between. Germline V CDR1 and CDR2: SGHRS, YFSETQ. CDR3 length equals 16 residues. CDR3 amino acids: CASSLEGSSYNSPLHF. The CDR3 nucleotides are TGCGCCAGCAGCTTGGAGGGGAGCTCCTATAATTCACCCCTCCACTTT.

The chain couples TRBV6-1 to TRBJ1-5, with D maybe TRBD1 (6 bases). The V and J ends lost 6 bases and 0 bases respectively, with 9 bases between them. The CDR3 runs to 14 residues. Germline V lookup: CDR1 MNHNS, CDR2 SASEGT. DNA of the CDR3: TGTGCCAGCAGGACAGGAGCTAGCAATCAGCCCCAGCATTTT. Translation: CASRTGASNQPQHF.

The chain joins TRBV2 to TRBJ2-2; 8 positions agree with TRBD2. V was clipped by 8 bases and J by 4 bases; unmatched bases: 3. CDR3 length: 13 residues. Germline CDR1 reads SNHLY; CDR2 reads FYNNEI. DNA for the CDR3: TGTGCCAGCTCGCGGGGGGTCACCGGGGAGCTGTTTTTT. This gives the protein CASSRGVTGELFF.

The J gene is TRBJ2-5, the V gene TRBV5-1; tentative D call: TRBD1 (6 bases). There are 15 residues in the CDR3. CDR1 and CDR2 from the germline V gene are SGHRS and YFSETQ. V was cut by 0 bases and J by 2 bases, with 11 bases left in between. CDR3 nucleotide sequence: TGCGCCAGCAGCTTGGTAGGCCAGGGGCAAGAGACCCAGTACTTC. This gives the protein CASSLVGQGQETQYF. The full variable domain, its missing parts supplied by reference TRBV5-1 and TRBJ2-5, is KAGVTQTPRYLIKTRGQQVTLSCSPISGHRSVSWYQQTPGQGLQFLFEYFSETQRNKGNFPGRFSGRQFSNSRSEMNVSTLELGDSALYLCASSLVGQGQETQYFGPGTRLLVL.